This TCR beta chain derives from a study of control samples from healthy donors and cancer patients (dated by TCRdb to the early 2020s). Trimming at the junction amounts to 2 bases on V and 5 bases on J, and the germline ends lie 6 bases apart. The germline V gene sets CDR1 to SGHAT and CDR2 to FQNNGV. Taken from cysteine to phenylalanine, the CDR3 has 12 residues. Kept here is only the CDR3 DNA, which spans 36 bases and is read in frame from base 1. Receptor libraries were prepared by the immunoSEQ multiplex PCR assay. The clones in this table, taken by TCRdb from immuneACCESS, are in-frame only. Not every clone is retained; where verified, under half of the shortfall comes from an unresolved V gene, and the cause of the rest is unknown. The sample table holds about 94,000 clones, of which about 88% were seen once. The ten largest clones capture over 0.95% of the sample. As for this clone: This receptor's antigen is unknown. No quality values exist for individual bases; no much larger clone is one base distant.

The sequence links TRBV11-2 to TRBJ1-1; there is no confident call for the D gene. This TCR was recovered from a woman aged 50 to 65 in good health. Input material: blood. The DNA is as follows: TGTGCCAGCAGCTTACGCAGGACTGAAGCTTTCTTT. Its amino acids are CASSLRRTEAFF.